Listed below are T cell receptor beta chains from one sample, sequenced in a study of T cells in Graves' hyperthyroidism and ophthalmopathy. Via MiXCR, TCRdb re-called the multiplex PCR reads, giving one row per CDR3 protein. This repertoire shows 750,000 to 950,000 distinct CDR3 sequences, 35% to 40% found once; its top ten account for 7.5% to 9.5%. Sequencing used blood. The source of these receptors is a man aged 18 to 35 with Graves' hyperthyroidism. Each CDR3 is given without its conserved first and last residue. D genes are given only for firm matches.

j_call	d_call	v_call	cdr3_aa
TRBJ1-2	.	TRBV7-2	ASRVSGSYGYT
TRBJ2-5	.	TRBV29-1	SASSGANMGETQY
TRBJ2-5	.	TRBV2	TGPDFKETQY
TRBJ1-1	.	TRBV7-3	ASSLTGAVNTEAF
TRBJ2-7	.	TRBV2	ATLEGAYEQY
TRBJ1-1	TRBD1	TRBV10-3	AIKGGGAQGVTEAF
TRBJ1-1	TRBD1	TRBV7-9	ASSKLTGGNTEAF
TRBJ1-1	TRBD1	TRBV10-3	ASSYSTGGWRAEAF
TRBJ2-2	TRBD2	TRBV6-1	ASGPRLAGGTGELF
TRBJ2-5	TRBD2	TRBV15	ATSIGTSGGRVLAQY
TRBJ2-7	.	TRBV2	ASKSGAGTDYEQY
TRBJ1-6	TRBD1	TRBV6-5	ASSNGQASYNSPLH
TRBJ1-1	.	TRBV7-8	ASSLNKKNTEAF
TRBJ1-2	TRBD1	TRBV19	ASSITGTGWSYT
TRBJ2-7	.	TRBV5-6	ASSLVQTYEQY
TRBJ1-4	.	TRBV19	ASSIDGSKTEKLF
TRBJ2-7	TRBD1	TRBV7-2	ASSHGDRSYEQY
TRBJ2-6	.	TRBV20-1	SARVGAGADVLT
TRBJ1-5	.	TRBV9	ASSTQH
TRBJ1-6	TRBD1	TRBV25-1	AAPTGNSPLH
TRBJ2-5	TRBD1	TRBV15	ATSSPRDRAAETQY
TRBJ2-7	.	TRBV7-9	ASSNPGLSEQY